This TCR beta chain originates from a study of blood T cell repertoires in COVID-19. Study-level information: From T cells, B-cell-depleted T cells, or PBMCs came the material, which was cDNA or gDNA.

CDR1 is LGHNA, CDR2 YSLEER, per germline. The CDR3 sequence is 18 residues long. V shed 0 bases and J shed 0 bases, with 17 bases lying between them. TCRdb's table, derived via immunoSEQ multiplex PCR, lists solely in-frame clones and lacks some. The sample has 200,000 or so clones, 88% seen once. Participants had their cohort set by participant-reported clinical history. Sample: PBMCs or T cells enriched from blood (not recorded which). The TCR comes from a woman in her twenties or thirties who had recovered from COVID-19. The chain combines TRBV4-3 with TRBJ1-2, with D perhaps TRBD1 (5 bases). CDR3 protein: CASSQDLQGMASNYGYTF. CDR3 nucleotide sequence: TGCGCCAGCAGCCAAGATCTTCAGGGAATGGCTTCTAACTATGGCTACACCTTC.